This T cell receptor (beta chain) was observed in a study of shared clonotypes between healthy human individuals. Looking at the study overall: Each donor's CD8 memory used one plate, CD8 naive two, each CD4 subset three.

The V end lost 2 bases, the J end lost 5 bases, and 16 bases lay between the germline ends. This CDR3 has 16 amino acids. CDR1 and CDR2 (germline): MNHNY, SVGAGI (reference sequence). A remark on this clone: Its matching antigen is unknown.

CD45RO-negative cells were positively selected for CCR7, leaving out terminally differentiated effector memory CD45RA+ cells. Participating donors were healthy, HIV-negative adults free of recent acute infections or vaccinations. Study-level findings and limits: Generally, naive subsets (rather than memory subsets) showed larger estimated richness.

Execution of the assay was at deep level. Method: immunoSEQ multiplex PCR; TCRdb's copy keeps in-frame clones and lacks some. The data show about 2.2 million clones, 85% to 95% seen once. Sequences were obtained from naive CD8+ T cells from PBMCs. This chain joins TRBV6-6 and TRBJ2-1; the D gene is possibly TRBD2 (7 bases). The TCR originated in a man in his late teens or twenties in good health. Some clones in this sample may be carry-over from other donors' samples. CDR3 sequence (DNA): TGTGCCAGCAGTTACAGGGGGGGTCCTCCGAACAATGAGCAGTTCTTC. Translated, it gives CASSYRGGPPNNEQFF.